Listed below are T cell receptor beta chains from one sample, sequenced in a study of T-cell memory formation after mild COVID-19. TCRdb re-called the 5' RACE reads through MiXCR, storing one row per CDR3 protein. The sample carries around 310,000 distinct CDR3 sequences, approximately 15% recorded once. The sequenced material came from PBMCs or a T cell subset sorted from them (not recorded which). All receptors derive from a man between 18 and 35 years old who had mild COVID-19 (a few samples of this study predate the infection). Cell type and time point are not known. Each CDR3 is given with its conserved first and last residue. Fields, in order: clone size, J gene, D gene, V gene, CDR3 DNA, CDR3 protein. A D gene is named only where the DNA matches it firmly. Rows may omit the clone size; those that give it use once, few, many or a size class.

>-|TRBJ1-1|-|TRBV5-1
TGCGCCAGCAGCTTGAGCGCGGTGAACACTGAAGCTTTCTTT
CASSLSAVNTEAFF
>few|TRBJ1-1|TRBD1|TRBV9
TGTGCCAGCAGCGTAGGGGCAGGGGGAGCGAACACTGAAGCTTTCTTT
CASSVGAGGANTEAFF
>-|TRBJ2-6|-|TRBV29-1
TGCAGCGTTGCCGGGGCCAACGTCCTGACTTTC
CSVAGANVLTF
>-|TRBJ1-3|TRBD1|TRBV14
TGTGCCAGCAGCAAACAGGGGGCCTCTGGAAACACCATATATTTT
CASSKQGASGNTIYF
>-|TRBJ2-7|TRBD1|TRBV29-1
TGCAGCGCTAAGCGGACAGGGGAGGACGCCGAGCAGTACTTC
CSAKRTGEDAEQYF
>-|TRBJ1-1|-|TRBV2
TGTGCCAGCAGAGGTGGAGACCGCCACGGGGAAGCTTTCTTT
CASRGGDRHGEAFF
>few|TRBJ1-1|-|TRBV3-1
TGTGCCAGCAGCCAGGGTGTGTTGAACACTGAAGCTTTCTTT
CASSQGVLNTEAFF
>few|TRBJ1-3|-|TRBV19
TGTGCCAGTAGTGGACTCGCTGGAAACACCATATATTTT
CASSGLAGNTIYF
>many|TRBJ1-5|-|TRBV7-9
TGTGCCAGCAGCTTAGGGCCCGCTAGCAATCAGCCCCAGCATTTT
CASSLGPASNQPQHF
>few|TRBJ1-1|TRBD1|TRBV6-5
TGTGCCAGCAGTACCGGGACAGGGGGAGGCACTGAAGCTTTCTTT
CASSTGTGGGTEAFF
>few|TRBJ2-7|-|TRBV6-5
TGTGCCAGCGCAAGGTCGGCAGGGAGCTCCTACGAGCAGTACTTC
CASARSAGSSYEQYF
>few|TRBJ2-1|-|TRBV7-9
TGTGCCGGGCTAGGTTGGGTGAGTGAGCAGTTCTTC
CAGLGWVSEQFF
>-|TRBJ2-2|-|TRBV6-5
TGTGCCAGCAGTGGAAGGGGTCTTGGCACCGGGGAGCTGTTTTTT
CASSGRGLGTGELFF
>few|TRBJ1-4|-|TRBV7-2
TGTGCCAGCAGCTCATCGGCTGAAAAACTGTTTTTT
CASSSSAEKLFF
>few|TRBJ2-1|TRBD2|TRBV6-5
TGTGCCAGCAGTCCCCTAGCGGGGGGAAAGTACAATGAGCAGTTCTTC
CASSPLAGGKYNEQFF
>many|TRBJ2-5|-|TRBV20-1
TGCAGTGCGGTATGGACAGTCGAAAAGACCCAGTACTTC
CSAVWTVEKTQYF
>-|TRBJ2-5|-|TRBV4-3
TGCGCCAGCAGCCGGGGGGTCCGAGAGACCCAGTACTTC
CASSRGVRETQYF
>many|TRBJ1-6|-|TRBV5-1
TGCGCCAGCAGCCCGGACGGTAATTCACCCCTCCACTTT
CASSPDGNSPLHF
>-|TRBJ2-5|-|TRBV20-1
TGCAGTGCGAGCCGCACGGGACAAACGGGGGAGACCCAGTACTTC
CSASRTGQTGETQYF
>-|TRBJ1-4|-|TRBV12-3/TRBV12-4
TGTGCCAGCAGTTCACCCGGACAGCTGGGGGAAAAACTGTTTTTT
CASSSPGQLGEKLFF
>many|TRBJ2-4|-|TRBV7-2
TGTGCCAGCAGCTCCGGACTTTTGCAGTACTTC
CASSSGLLQYF
>-|TRBJ1-1|-|TRBV6-1
TGTGCCAGCAGTGAAGCCTCGGGCAGGACAGAAGCTTTCTTT
CASSEASGRTEAFF
>few|TRBJ1-5|TRBD1|TRBV7-2
TGTGCCAGCAGCTTAGGGAGGGGGCCTCAGCCCCAGCATTTT
CASSLGRGPQPQHF
>-|TRBJ1-6|-|TRBV6-5
TGTGCCAGCAGTAACTATCCTGGGGGGAGCTCCTATAATTCACCCCTCCACTTT
CASSNYPGGSSYNSPLHF
>-|TRBJ1-1|TRBD1|TRBV7-9
TGTGCCAGCAGCCACCCCCGAGACAGGGCGGGGGCTTTCTTT
CASSHPRDRAGAFF
>-|TRBJ2-7|TRBD1|TRBV7-9
TGTGCCAGCAGCTTGTCCGACAGGGTTTCCGAGCAGTACTTC
CASSLSDRVSEQYF
>few|TRBJ1-2|-|TRBV20-1
TGCAGTGCCATTAAGGGGGGAGGTCCCTATGGCTACACCTTC
CSAIKGGGPYGYTF
>few|TRBJ2-2|-|TRBV29-1
TGCAGCGTTGTTCTGAGAAAAAACACCGGGGAGCTGTTTTTT
CSVVLRKNTGELFF
>many|TRBJ2-5|TRBD2|TRBV20-1
TGCAGTGCCAAGACTAGCGTACAAGAGACCCAGTACTTC
CSAKTSVQETQYF
>few|TRBJ2-3|-|TRBV25-1
TGTGCCAGCAGTGGCAGGGGTGCAGATACGCAGTATTTT
CASSGRGADTQYF
>-|TRBJ2-7|TRBD1|TRBV28
TGTGCCAGCAGGGTAGGGACAGGGCTGTACGAGCAGTACTTC
CASRVGTGLYEQYF
>-|TRBJ1-5|-|TRBV7-2
TGTGCCAGCAGCTTAAGCAGGGAACAGCCCCAGCATTTT
CASSLSREQPQHF
>-|TRBJ1-1|-|TRBV5-1
TGCTCCAGCAGCTTTTGGACAGAGAACACTGAAGCTTTCTTT
CSSSFWTENTEAFF
>-|TRBJ2-3|TRBD2|TRBV28
TGTGCCAGCAGTCCTCAGGGACTAGCGGGGGGCACAGATACGCAGTATTTT
CASSPQGLAGGTDTQYF
>-|TRBJ2-7|-|TRBV18
TGTGCCAGCTCACCCTCGACCCGGGAGCAGTACTTC
CASSPSTREQYF
>many|TRBJ2-2|-|TRBV5-1
TGCGCCAGCAGCTTGGGGCAACCTGGGCACCTCGCAAACACCGGGGAGCTGTTTTTT
CASSLGQPGHLANTGELFF
>-|TRBJ1-1|-|TRBV6-1
TGTGCCAGCAGTGAAGTTGGGGGCAGGACTGAAGCTTTCTTT
CASSEVGGRTEAFF
>-|TRBJ2-7|-|TRBV7-3
TGTGCCAGCAGCTTAGGGCCGGACAGCGCCTACGAGCAGTACTTC
CASSLGPDSAYEQYF